This paragraph reports one T cell receptor (beta chain). Antigen specificity is unknown. The germline V gene has CDR1 ENHRY and CDR2 SYGVKD. Trimming took 2 bases from V and 4 from J, leaving 6 bases between them. The CDR3 spans 12 residues. This record belongs to a study of cytomegalovirus exposure and HLA in healthy donors. Overall study findings and caveats: There were under 200 TCR beta chains listed as cytomegalovirus-associated.

Generated by immunoSEQ multiplex PCR, the TCRdb table keeps only in-frame clones and is missing some. The table has tens of thousands of clones, about 94% seen once. Sequencing used PBMCs. This chain joins TRBV10-3 and TRBJ2-7; possibly TRBD1 for D (6 bases). This receptor was taken from a man between 18 and 35 years old in good health and CMV-seronegative. CDR3 sequence (DNA): TGTGCCATCAGTGAGCAGGGGTACGAGCAGTACTTC. It codes for CAISEQGYEQYF.